This TCR beta chain is drawn from a study of CD8 T cells in Susac syndrome. Random-hexamer reverse transcription was applied to about 0.45 to 1 ug RNA. It was immunoSEQ multiplex PCR that amplified TCR beta CDR3 across 54 Vbeta and 13 Jbeta. Each CDR3 protein is one row after TCRdb ran MiXCR on the immunoSEQ multiplex PCR reads. The data hold roughly 220,000 distinct CDR3 sequences, with about 94% observed a single time. CD8+ and CD4+ T cells were negatively isolated; TEMRA cells were FACS-enriched. V shed 1 base, J shed 6 bases, and the junction held 1 base outside the gene matches. Looked up from germline, CDR1 is LGHDT and CDR2 is YNNKEL (reference sequence). The CDR3 covers 15 residues.

The sample taken for sequencing was CD4+ T cells from PBMCs. The chain joins TRBV3-1 to TRBJ1-6; 9 bases fit TRBD1. The receptor's source is a human donor with Susac syndrome. CDR3 nucleotide sequence: TGTGCCAGCAGCCAAGGGACAGGGGTTAATTCACCCCTCCACTTT. Its translation: CASSQGTGVNSPLHF.